This T cell receptor beta chain was retrieved from a study of blood T cell repertoires in COVID-19. Overall study: Whether acute or convalescent, the COVID-19 samples came from the United States, Italy and Spain.

As processed by the authors: Estimated nucleated cell counts came from reference gene primer amplification. Data came from immunoSEQ multiplex PCR; TCRdb stores just in-frame clones and leaves some out. The V and J calls and clone size come from that table; D and trimming were worked out from the DNA. The table has fewer than 200,000 clones, 88% seen once; the top ten hold approximately 9%. Individuals aged about 18 to 89 years were recruited from approximately 22 US areas. The V end lost 1 base, the J end lost 9 bases, and 19 bases lay between the germline ends. Germline CDR1 reads LGHDT; CDR2 reads YNNKEL (reference sequence). The CDR3 spans 16 residues.

This clonotype was obtained from a woman younger than 35 who had recovered from COVID-19. Sequenced material: PBMCs or T cells enriched from blood (not recorded which). The chain couples TRBV3-1 (or the pseudogene TRBV3-2) to TRBJ2-1, with D perhaps TRBD2 (5 bases). In DNA form, the CDR3 reads TGTGCCAGCAGCCAAGGTTCGGACCAAACGGGGAGTGAGCAGTTCTTC. This encodes CASSQGSDQTGSEQFF.